The clone carrying this TCR beta chain was recorded many times. First-strand cDNA used TRAV- and TRBV-specific primers, covering alpha and beta chains. The authors amplified TCRs for around 20 PCR cycles with a constant-region primer and a V-primer adapter. Using its own MiXCR run on the reads, TCRdb lists one record per CDR3 protein. The table includes roughly 54,000 distinct CDR3 sequences, about 25% detected once. The time point here: before trial treatment. The data stem from a study of low-dose radiotherapy and immunotherapy resistance in tumors. J was trimmed by 3 bases and V by 1 base; bases with no gene match: 5. This CDR3 region has 16 residues. CDR1 is SGHDT and CDR2 is YYEEEE in the germline V gene.

This clonotype was sampled from a male donor with prostate cancer. The input for sequencing was PBMCs, taken before treatment. The J gene is TRBJ2-7, the V gene TRBV5-6, with 12 bases matching TRBD2. The chain's CDR3 is CASSLPRLAGDYEQYF. In nucleotides, the CDR3 is TGTGCCAGCAGCTTGCCTAGACTAGCGGGGGACTACGAGCAGTACTTC.